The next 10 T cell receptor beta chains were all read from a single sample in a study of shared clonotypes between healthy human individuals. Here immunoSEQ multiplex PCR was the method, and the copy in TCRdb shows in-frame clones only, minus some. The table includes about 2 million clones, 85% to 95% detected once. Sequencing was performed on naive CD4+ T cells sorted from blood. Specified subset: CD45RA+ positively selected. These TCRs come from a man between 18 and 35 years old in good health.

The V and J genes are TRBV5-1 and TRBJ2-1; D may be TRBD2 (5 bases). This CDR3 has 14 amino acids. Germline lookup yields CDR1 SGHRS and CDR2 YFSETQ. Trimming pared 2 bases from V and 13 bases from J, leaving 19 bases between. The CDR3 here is CASSFGVRKGEQFF. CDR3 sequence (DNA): TGCGCCAGCAGCTTTGGTGTTCGAAAGGGAGAACAGTTCTTC.

This CDR3 is CASNPGEGGAPLDEQYF. CDR3 DNA: TGTGCCAGCAATCCGGGCGAAGGGGGGGCGCCTCTCGACGAGCAGTACTTC. The rearrangement links TRBV7-9 to TRBJ2-7, with a weak D call TRBD2 (7 bases). Trimming cost V 7 bases and J 5 bases, with 27 bases left between them. This CDR3 is 17 amino acids long. The germline V gene has CDR1 SEHNR and CDR2 FQNEAQ (reference sequence).

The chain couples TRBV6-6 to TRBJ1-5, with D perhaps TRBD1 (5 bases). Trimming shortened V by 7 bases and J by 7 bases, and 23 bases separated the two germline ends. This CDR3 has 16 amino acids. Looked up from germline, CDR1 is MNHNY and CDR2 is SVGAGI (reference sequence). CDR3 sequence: CASIDPERGPGQPQHF. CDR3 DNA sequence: TGTGCCAGCATCGACCCCGAGAGGGGCCCAGGGCAGCCCCAGCATTTT.

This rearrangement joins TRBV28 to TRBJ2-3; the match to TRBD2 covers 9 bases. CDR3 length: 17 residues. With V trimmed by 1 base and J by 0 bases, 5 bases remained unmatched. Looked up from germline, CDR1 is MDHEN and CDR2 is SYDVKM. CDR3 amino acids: CASSLSILAGSTDTQYF. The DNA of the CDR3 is TGTGCCAGCAGTTTATCCATCCTAGCGGGGAGCACAGATACGCAGTATTTT.

The chain's CDR3 is CASSLVSYEAFF. CDR3 DNA sequence: TGTGCCAGCAGCTTGGTCTCGTATGAAGCTTTCTTT. The chain links TRBV5-6 to TRBJ1-1; D gene uncertain. V was cut by 0 bases and J by 7 bases, with 7 bases left in between. The length of the CDR3 is 12 residues. Germline loops: CDR1 SGHDT, CDR2 YYEEEE.

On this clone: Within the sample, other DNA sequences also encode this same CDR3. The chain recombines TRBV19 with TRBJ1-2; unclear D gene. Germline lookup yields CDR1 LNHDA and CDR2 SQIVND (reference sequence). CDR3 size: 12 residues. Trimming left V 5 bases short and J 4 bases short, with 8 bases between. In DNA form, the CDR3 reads TGTGCCAGTAGTCTCGGTGGCTATGGCTACACCTTC. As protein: CASSLGGYGYTF. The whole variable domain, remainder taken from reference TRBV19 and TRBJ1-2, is DGGITQSPKYLFRKEGQNVTLSCEQNLNHDAMYWYRQDPGQGLRLIYYSQIVNDFQKGDIAEGYSVSREKKESFPLTVTSAQKNPTAFYLCASSLGGYGYTFGSGTRLTVV.

CDR3 residues: CASSRGQGNIQYF. CDR3 in DNA: TGCGCCAGCAGCAGAGGACAGGGAAACATTCAGTACTTC. The V call is TRBV5-1, the J call TRBJ2-4; 8 nucleotides align to TRBD1. V dropped 4 bases and J dropped 6; count of bases not matched to a gene: 3. This CDR3 is 13 amino acids long. Looked up from germline, CDR1 is SGHRS and CDR2 is YFSETQ.

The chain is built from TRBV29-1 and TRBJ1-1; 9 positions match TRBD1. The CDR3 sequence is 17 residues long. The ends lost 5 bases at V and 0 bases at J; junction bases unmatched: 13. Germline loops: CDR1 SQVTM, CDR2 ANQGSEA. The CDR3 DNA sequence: TGCAGCGTTACCCGTGCCGGGACAGGGAGCATGAACACTGAAGCTTTCTTT. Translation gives CSVTRAGTGSMNTEAFF. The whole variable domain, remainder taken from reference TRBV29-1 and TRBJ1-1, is SAVISQKPSRDICQRGTSLTIQCQVDSQVTMMFWYRQQPGQSLTLIATANQGSEATYESGFVIDKFPISRPNLTFSTLTVSNMSPEDSSIYLCSVTRAGTGSMNTEAFFGQGTRLTVV.

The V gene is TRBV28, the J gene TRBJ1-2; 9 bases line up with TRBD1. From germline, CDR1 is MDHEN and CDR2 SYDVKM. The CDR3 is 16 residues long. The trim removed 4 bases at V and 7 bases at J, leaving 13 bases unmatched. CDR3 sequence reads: CASSSGTGGGSSGYTF. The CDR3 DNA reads TGTGCCAGCAGTTCCGGAACAGGGGGCGGATCGAGTGGCTACACCTTC.

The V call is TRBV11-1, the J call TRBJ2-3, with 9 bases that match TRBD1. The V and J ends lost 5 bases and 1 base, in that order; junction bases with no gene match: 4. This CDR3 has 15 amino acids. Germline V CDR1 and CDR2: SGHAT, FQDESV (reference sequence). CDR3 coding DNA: TGTGCCAGCAGCACCCGGGACAGGGGCACAGATACGCAGTATTTT. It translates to CASSTRDRGTDTQYF. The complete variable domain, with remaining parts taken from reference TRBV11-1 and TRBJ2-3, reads EAEVAQSPRYKITEKSQAVAFWCDPISGHATLYWYRQILGQGPELLVQFQDESVVDDSQLPKDRFSAERLKGVDSTLKIQPAELGDSAMYLCASSTRDRGTDTQYFGPGTRLTVL.